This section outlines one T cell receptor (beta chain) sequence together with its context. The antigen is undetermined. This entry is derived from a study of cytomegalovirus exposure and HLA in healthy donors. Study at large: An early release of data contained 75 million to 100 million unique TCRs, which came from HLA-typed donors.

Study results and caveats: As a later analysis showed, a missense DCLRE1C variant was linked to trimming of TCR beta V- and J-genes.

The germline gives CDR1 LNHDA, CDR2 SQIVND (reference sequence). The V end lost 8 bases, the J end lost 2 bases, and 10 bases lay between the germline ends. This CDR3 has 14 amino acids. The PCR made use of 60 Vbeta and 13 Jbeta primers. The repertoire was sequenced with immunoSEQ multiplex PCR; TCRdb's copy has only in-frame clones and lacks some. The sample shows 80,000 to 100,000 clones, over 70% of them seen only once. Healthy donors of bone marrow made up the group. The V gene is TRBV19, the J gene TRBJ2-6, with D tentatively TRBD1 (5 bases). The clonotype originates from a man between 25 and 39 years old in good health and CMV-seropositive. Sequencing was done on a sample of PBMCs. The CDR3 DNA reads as TGTGCCAGTGCGTGGGGCCCTGGGGCCAACGTCCTGACTTTC. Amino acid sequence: CASAWGPGANVLTF.